This TCR beta chain was documented in a study of CD8+ T cells in alopecia areata. CDR1 and CDR2 (germline): MNHEY, SVGAGI. The V end was cut by 0 bases, the J end by 7 bases, with 18 bases between. CDR3 length: 16 amino acids. RNA extraction was followed by reverse transcription into cDNA, which acted as the sequencing template. Libraries were prepared by immunoSEQ multiplex PCR; TCRdb keeps only in-frame clonotypes and omits some of them. The sample lists about 120,000 clones, 50% to 55% seen once, with roughly 0.45% in the top ten. The treatment: oral pan-JAK inhibitor, 5-10 mg twice daily. The specimen comprised CD4+ T cells sorted from blood, sampled at week 4, from a patient treated with tofacitinib. The sequence derives from a human donor with alopecia areata. The chain employs TRBV6-5 and TRBJ1-2; D is unresolved. The CDR3 DNA is TGTGCCAGCAGTTACTCCTTTAATGGATGGGATGGTGGCTACACCTTC. Translation gives CASSYSFNGWDGGYTF.